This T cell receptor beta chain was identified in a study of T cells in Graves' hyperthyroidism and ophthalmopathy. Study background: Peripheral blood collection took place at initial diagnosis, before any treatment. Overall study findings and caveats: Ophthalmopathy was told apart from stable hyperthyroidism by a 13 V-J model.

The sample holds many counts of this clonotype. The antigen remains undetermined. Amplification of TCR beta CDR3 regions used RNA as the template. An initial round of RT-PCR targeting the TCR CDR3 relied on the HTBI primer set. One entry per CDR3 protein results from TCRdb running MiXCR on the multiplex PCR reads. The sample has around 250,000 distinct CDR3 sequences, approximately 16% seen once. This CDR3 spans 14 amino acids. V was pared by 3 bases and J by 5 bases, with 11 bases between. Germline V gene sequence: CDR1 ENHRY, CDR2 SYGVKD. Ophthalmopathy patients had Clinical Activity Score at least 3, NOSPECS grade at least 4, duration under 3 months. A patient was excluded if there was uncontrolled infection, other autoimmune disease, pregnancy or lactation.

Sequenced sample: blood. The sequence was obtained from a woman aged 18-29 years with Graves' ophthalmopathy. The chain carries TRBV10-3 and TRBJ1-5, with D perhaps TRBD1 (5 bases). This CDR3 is CAISDGTPYQPQHF. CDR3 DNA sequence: TGTGCCATCAGTGACGGGACTCCATATCAGCCCCAGCATTTT.